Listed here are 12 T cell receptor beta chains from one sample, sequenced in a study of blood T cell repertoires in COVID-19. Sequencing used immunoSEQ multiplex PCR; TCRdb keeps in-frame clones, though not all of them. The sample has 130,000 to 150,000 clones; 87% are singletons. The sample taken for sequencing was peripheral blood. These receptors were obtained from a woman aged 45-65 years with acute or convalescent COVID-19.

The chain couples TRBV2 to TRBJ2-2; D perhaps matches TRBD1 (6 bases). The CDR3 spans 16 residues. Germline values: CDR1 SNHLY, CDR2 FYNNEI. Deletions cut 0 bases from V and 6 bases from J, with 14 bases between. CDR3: CASSEAGAYRAGELFF. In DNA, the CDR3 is TGTGCCAGCAGTGAAGCGGGAGCGTACAGGGCCGGGGAGCTGTTTTTT.

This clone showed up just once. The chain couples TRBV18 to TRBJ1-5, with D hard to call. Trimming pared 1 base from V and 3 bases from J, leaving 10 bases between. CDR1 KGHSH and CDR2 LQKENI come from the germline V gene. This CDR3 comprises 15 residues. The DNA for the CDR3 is TGTGCCAGCTCACCACTGGCGGCCGACAATCAGCCCCAGCATTTT. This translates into CASSPLAADNQPQHF.

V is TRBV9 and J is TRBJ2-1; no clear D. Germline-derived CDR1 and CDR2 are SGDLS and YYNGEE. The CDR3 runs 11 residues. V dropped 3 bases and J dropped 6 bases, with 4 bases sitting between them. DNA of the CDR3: TGTGCCAGCAGCGCCCGCAATGAGCAGTTCTTC. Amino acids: CASSARNEQFF.

CDR3 region: CASSQTSRTSGLTDTQYF. As DNA, the CDR3 is TGTGCCAGCAGCCAAACAAGCCGGACTAGCGGGCTCACAGATACGCAGTATTTT. The chain is built from TRBV4-2 and TRBJ2-3; TRBD2 matches at 11 bases. V shed 2 bases, J shed 2 bases, and the junction held 9 bases outside the gene matches. The CDR3 length is 18 residues. The germline CDR1 and CDR2 sequences are LGHNA and YNFKEQ.

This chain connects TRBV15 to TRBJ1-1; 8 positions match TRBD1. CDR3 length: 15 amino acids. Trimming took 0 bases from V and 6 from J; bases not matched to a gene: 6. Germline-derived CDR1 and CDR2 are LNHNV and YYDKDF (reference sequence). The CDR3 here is CATSRDRTGYAEAFF. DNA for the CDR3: TGTGCCACCAGCAGAGACCGGACAGGGTATGCTGAAGCTTTCTTT. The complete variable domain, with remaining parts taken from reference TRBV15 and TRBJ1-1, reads DAMVIQNPRYQVTQFGKPVTLSCSQTLNHNVMYWYQQKSSQAPKLLFHYYDKDFNNEADTPDNFQSRRPNTSFCFLDIRSPGLGDTAMYLCATSRDRTGYAEAFFGQGTRLTVV.

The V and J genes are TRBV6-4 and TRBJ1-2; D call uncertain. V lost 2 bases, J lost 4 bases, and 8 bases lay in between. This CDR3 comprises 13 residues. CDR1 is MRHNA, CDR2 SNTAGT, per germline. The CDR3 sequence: CASSDLPGYGYTF. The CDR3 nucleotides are TGTGCCAGCAGTGACCTACCAGGCTATGGCTACACCTTC.

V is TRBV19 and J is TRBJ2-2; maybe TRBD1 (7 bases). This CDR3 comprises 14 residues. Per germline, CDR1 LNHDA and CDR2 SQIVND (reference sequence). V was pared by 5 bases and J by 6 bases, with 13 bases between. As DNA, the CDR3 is TGTGCCAGTAGTGGCTCAGGGGGGTCCGGGGAGCTGTTTTTT. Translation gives CASSGSGGSGELFF.

CDR3 nucleotides: TGTGCCAGCAGCCAAACCTCAGGAACAGATACGCAGTATTTT. This encodes CASSQTSGTDTQYF. The V call is TRBV4-2, the J call TRBJ2-3; D is unclear. Germline loops: CDR1 LGHNA, CDR2 YNFKEQ. Trimming pared 2 bases from V and 3 bases from J, leaving 9 bases between. This CDR3 has 14 amino acids.

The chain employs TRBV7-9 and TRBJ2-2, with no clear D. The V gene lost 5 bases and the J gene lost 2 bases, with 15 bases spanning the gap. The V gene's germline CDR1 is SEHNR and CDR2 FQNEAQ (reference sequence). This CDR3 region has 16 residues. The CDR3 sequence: CASSPDLVANTGELFF. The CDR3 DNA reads TGTGCCAGCAGCCCCGACCTAGTAGCTAACACCGGGGAGCTGTTTTTT.

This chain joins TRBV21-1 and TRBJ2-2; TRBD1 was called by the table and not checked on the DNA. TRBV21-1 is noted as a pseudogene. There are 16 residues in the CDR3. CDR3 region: CASSRSGTQNTGELFF. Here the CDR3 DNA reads TGTGCCAGCAGCCGTTCCGGGACACAGAACACCGGGGAGCTGTTTTTT.

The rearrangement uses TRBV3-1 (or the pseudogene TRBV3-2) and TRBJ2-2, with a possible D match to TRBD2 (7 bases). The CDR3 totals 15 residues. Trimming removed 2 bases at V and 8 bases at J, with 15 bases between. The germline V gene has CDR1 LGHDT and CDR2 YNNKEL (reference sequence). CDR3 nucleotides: TGTGCCAGCAGCCAACGCGGGGGCCTAGGAGGGGAGCTGTTTTTT. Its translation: CASSQRGGLGGELFF.

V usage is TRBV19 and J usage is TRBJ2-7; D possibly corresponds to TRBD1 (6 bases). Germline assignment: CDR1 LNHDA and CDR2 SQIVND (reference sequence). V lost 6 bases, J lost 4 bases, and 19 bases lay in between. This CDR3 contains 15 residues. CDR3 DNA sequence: TGTGCCAGTAGCTCCTGGGAACAGGGAATTTACGAGCAGTACTTC. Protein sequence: CASSSWEQGIYEQYF.